This TCR beta chain is from a study of cytomegalovirus exposure and HLA in healthy donors. Turning to the study itself: Tens of millions of unique TCRs from HLA-typed donors were held in an early release of data.

Regarding this clone: Its antigen is unidentified.

PCR used 60 Vbeta primers and 13 Jbeta primers. Some clones are missing from TCRdb's copy, which holds only in-frame ones; the method was immunoSEQ multiplex PCR. This sample yields approximately 150,000 clones, of which 65% to 90% are seen a single time; 2.9% belongs to the top ten. Points from the study as a whole: Cytomegalovirus association was listed for around 180 TCR beta chains. Rarity held for most TCR sequences, but there were some public TCRs that occurred in many donors.

The V gene lost 1 base and the J gene lost 2 bases, with 12 bases spanning the gap. Germline CDR1 and CDR2: GTSNPN and SVGIG (reference sequence). The CDR3 loop spans 14 amino acids. Material: PBMCs. This TCR was recovered from a woman aged 25 to 45 in good health and CMV-seronegative. This chain links TRBV30 with TRBJ2-7; a weak D match, TRBD2 (6 bases). CDR3 in DNA: TGTGCCTGGAGTGAGGCGGACTATACCTACGAGCAGTACTTC. Amino acid sequence: CAWSEADYTYEQYF.